This T cell receptor (beta chain) was captured in a study of beta chain features in type 1 diabetes (dated by TCRdb to the late 2010s). General notes on the study: Mean age, gender distribution, total cell number and subset yield did not differ between patients and healthy donors. Regulatory and stem cell-like memory subsets were isolated from only 8 patients and 8 healthy donors, whereas naive and central memory subsets came from all 30 or so donors. Across all samples, fewer than 110,000,000 sorted cells were examined, and cell number per subset correlated strongly with RNA yield. In the study, TCRB repertoires of sorted circulating CD4+ T cell subsets from recently diagnosed type 1 diabetes patients were compared with those of matched healthy donors. What the authors observed across the whole study: Shorter templates might be favored by PCR, yet because patient and control samples were amplified and corrected together, any such skew would affect both groups equally. Sequencing cDNA rather than genomic DNA could over-represent highly expressing activated cells, although activation and CD3 levels did not differ between groups. A moderate but significant shortening of TCRB CDR3 length was observed in type 1 diabetes patients in all four CD4+ subsets. Naive, central memory and regulatory TCRB repertoires appeared to be more similar among patients than among healthy donors. Fewer insertions and more nucleotide deletions at VDJ recombination sites were observed in patients with type 1 diabetes, implying thymic rearrangement abnormalities. Because small numbers of individuals were included in the HLA sub-analyses, any influence of HLA type on TCRB rearrangement was left unresolved.

A remark on this clone: Its antigen specificity is not known. The record has no base qualities; no much larger clone is one base away.

V gives up 2 bases and J gives up 2 bases, and the segment between their germline ends measures 11 bases. Including cysteine and phenylalanine, the CDR3 has 15 amino acids. Only CDR3 DNA is held: 45 bases, read in frame from base 1. Via the germline V gene, CDR1 is SGHRS and CDR2 YFSETQ. The entire isolated RNA was reverse transcribed using the High Capacity cDNA Reverse Transcription Kit, and thus expressed TCRB transcripts were sequenced. Deep immunoSEQ sequencing was performed on naive, central memory and regulatory T cell samples, with an average of roughly 3.3 million total reads per sample. After sorted cells were lysed in RLT buffer, RNA was extracted with DNase-treated RNeasy Micro or Mini kits, with the choice depending on cell number. Each cell subset was processed separately to prevent cross-contamination, with patient and healthy donor samples processed together. The immunoSEQ multiplex PCR was used to amplify TCRB sequences from cDNA, generating 87-bp fragments that spanned the CDR3 region. The amplicons were sequenced using the Illumina HiSeq platform. The original pipeline was this. Synthetic template baselines were used to correct PCR bias computationally, reads within Hamming distance 2 were collapsed, and singletons that could not be merged were discarded. Reads were aligned against IMGT so that V, D and J genes, CDR3 length and insertions or deletions at six rearrangement sites could be assigned. Within each subset, clonotype counts were normalized to sorted cell number, and only after that were true diversity and Gini coefficients computed with the tcR R package. The overlap coefficient, calculated on TCRB nucleotide sequences, was used to quantify repertoire sharing. The table comes from immuneACCESS by way of TCRdb, which keeps in-frame sequences with V and J called. Part of the clones is missing from these tables; in studies checked, under half for an unresolved V gene and the rest for unknown reasons. That table supplies the V and J calls and clone size; D and trimming were determined from the DNA. The sample table lists roughly 150,000 clones, about 7.9% of them with a count of one. The top ten clonotypes cover approximately 0.54% of the sample.

Each donor gave one peripheral blood draw, about 110 mL on average, collected into heparinised tubes. Using a panel that included CD45RO, CCR7, CD25, CD127, CD95 and CD27, naive, central memory, regulatory and stem cell-like memory CD4+ T cells were sorted on a BD FACSAria II. A purity above 95% was achieved for all sorted populations. PBMCs were separated immediately by Lymphoprep density gradient centrifugation and were stained directly, without being cultured. So that batch effects would be minimized, each experiment stained and sorted samples in pairs, pairing one healthy donor with one patient.

The sequenced sample consisted of central memory CD4+ T cells from blood. The receptor's source is a man between 18 and 29 years old with type 1 diabetes. Recombination linked TRBV5-1 to TRBJ2-1; the D gene cannot be named for sure. CDR3 sequence: CASSFSEFTYNEQFF. The nucleotide sequence is TGCGCCAGCAGCTTTTCGGAGTTTACCTACAATGAGCAGTTCTTC.